Detailed here is one T cell receptor beta chain. Germline V gene data show CDR1 as SEHNR and CDR2 as FQNEAQ (reference sequence). The CDR3 has 14 amino acids. V was clipped by 8 bases and J by 10 bases; unmatched bases: 15. These data belong to a study of blood T cell repertoires in COVID-19. Study context: PBMCs, B-cell-depleted T cells, or T cells were the source of the cDNA or gDNA that made up the material.

Authors' analysis steps: Reference gene primer amplification in the assay estimated nucleated cell counts. Here immunoSEQ multiplex PCR was the method, and the copy in TCRdb shows in-frame clones only, minus some. Clone size and V and J calls were adopted from that table, with D and trimming inferred from the DNA. The sample lists over 90,000 clones, about 89% seen once, with approximately 3.5% in the top ten. The genes are TRBV7-9 and TRBJ1-1, with 8 nucleotides matching TRBD1. The source of this sequence is an older woman with acute or convalescent COVID-19. Sample: peripheral blood. CDR3 bases: TGTGCCAGCCTTTCAGAGGGCAGGGGGCAGGGAGCTTTCTTT. As protein: CASLSEGRGQGAFF.